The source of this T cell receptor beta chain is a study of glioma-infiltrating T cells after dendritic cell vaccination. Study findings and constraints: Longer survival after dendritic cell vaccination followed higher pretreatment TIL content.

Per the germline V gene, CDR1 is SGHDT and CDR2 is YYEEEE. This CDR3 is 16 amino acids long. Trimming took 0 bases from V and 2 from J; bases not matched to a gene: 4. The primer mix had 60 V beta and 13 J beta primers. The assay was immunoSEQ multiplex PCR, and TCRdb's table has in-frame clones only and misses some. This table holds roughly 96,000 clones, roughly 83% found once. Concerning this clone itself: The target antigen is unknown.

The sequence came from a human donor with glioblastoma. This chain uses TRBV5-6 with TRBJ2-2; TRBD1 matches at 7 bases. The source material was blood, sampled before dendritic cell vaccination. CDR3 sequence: CASSLAGTANTGELFF. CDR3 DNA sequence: TGTGCCAGCAGCTTGGCCGGGACAGCCAACACCGGGGAGCTGTTTTTT.